The present T cell receptor (beta chain) was sequenced within a study of human T cells and chemical hapten exposure. Whole-study context: Patch tests containing 0.01% DPC, applied to the upper back, were read at 6 days. Cases of alopecia areata, totalis or universalis occurred in a predominantly female patient group.

This clonotype was counted ten times or more. TCRdb fed the RACE reads into MiXCR, producing one record per CDR3 protein. The table lists 150,000 to 200,000 distinct CDR3 sequences, about 30% of them singletons, with around 2.3% in the top ten. As for time point: patch test 3, about 24 weeks after DPC sensitization. Treatment in this sample: therapeutic diphenylcyclopropenone sensitization with weekly scalp DPC. The CDR3 loop spans 13 amino acids. Germline V gene sequence: CDR1 SGHTA, CDR2 FQGTGA. V gave up 5 bases and J gave up 4 bases, with 11 bases separating them. This specimen was whole blood, taken in connection with sensitization to the hapten diphenylcyclopropenone (DPC). This TCR derives from a woman in her late teens or twenties with alopecia areata. Some clones in this sample may be carry-over from other donors' samples. The rearrangement uses TRBV7-3 and TRBJ2-5; D may be TRBD1 (6 bases). Here the CDR3 DNA reads TGTGCCAGCAGCACAACAGGGTCAGAGACCCAGTACTTC. Translation: CASSTTGSETQYF.